This entry lists 18 T cell receptor beta chains sequenced from one sample in a study of technical replicates of blood from four donors (dated by TCRdb to 2017 to 2019). Library prep was done by the immunoSEQ multiplex PCR assay. TCRdb mirrors the immuneACCESS table, restricted to in-frame sequences. Some clones are absent from its copies; in checked studies, under half trace to an unresolved V gene, and the reason for the others is unknown. This sample is represented by about 59,000 clones; around 93% of them were singletons. The ten largest make up 4.2% of the sample. What was sequenced was PBMCs. These TCRs come from a human donor in good health. Some clones in this sample may be carry-over from other donors' samples.

In DNA form, the CDR3 reads TGTGCCAGCAGCTTAGGATCCCCCGGGACAGGCCTCTACGAGCAGTACTTC. It yields the protein CASSLGSPGTGLYEQYF. The rearrangement links TRBV7-2 to TRBJ2-7; 8 positions match TRBD1. Looked up from germline, CDR1 is SGHTA and CDR2 is FQGNSA. J lost 3 bases, V lost 1 base, and 11 bases had no gene match. CDR3 length: 17 residues. Supplemented by reference TRBV7-2 and TRBJ2-7, the full variable domain reads GAGVSQSPSNKVTEKGKDVELRCDPISGHTALYWYRQSLGQGLEFLIYFQGNSAPDKSGLPSDRFSAERTGGSVSTLTIQRTQQEDSAVYLCASSLGSPGTGLYEQYFGPGTRLTVT.

The V and J genes are TRBV6-5 and TRBJ2-5; 10 bases map to TRBD1. This CDR3 has 14 residues. The V gene's germline CDR1 is MNHEY and CDR2 SVGAGI. V gave up 8 bases and J gave up 5 bases; unmatched junction bases: 8. As DNA, the CDR3 is TGTGCCAGCCGCCGGACAGGGGGAGGCGAGACCCAGTACTTC. It encodes CASRRTGGGETQYF.

This chain links TRBV5-6 with TRBJ2-4; perhaps TRBD2 as D (5 bases). Germline V gene data show CDR1 as SGHDT and CDR2 as YYEEEE. V was pared by 0 bases and J by 8 bases, with 9 bases between. The CDR3 loop spans 13 amino acids. CDR3 amino acids: CASSLAGEDIQYF. As DNA, the CDR3 is TGTGCCAGCAGCTTGGCCGGGGAAGACATTCAGTACTTC.

The rearrangement links TRBV5-1 to TRBJ2-7; no reliable D call. The CDR3 runs to 19 residues. V was cut by 2 bases and J by 0 bases, with 24 bases left in between. CDR1 and CDR2 from the germline V gene are SGHRS and YFSETQ. Here the CDR3 DNA reads TGCGCCAGCAGCTTAGATCAGGTGTCCTTTACTCCAAGCTCCTACGAGCAGTACTTC. Amino acid sequence: CASSLDQVSFTPSSYEQYF.

The genes are TRBV11-2 and TRBJ1-2, with D unclear. V was pared by 5 bases and J by 4 bases, with 14 bases between. The CDR3 length is 14 residues. Germline CDR1 reads SGHAT; CDR2 reads FQNNGV. In DNA, the CDR3 is TGTGCCAGCAGCCCTAGGTCCCGGGGCTATGGCTACACCTTC. The encoded protein is CASSPRSRGYGYTF. Full variable domain (rest looked up from reference TRBV11-2 and TRBJ1-2): EAGVAQSPRYKIIEKRQSVAFWCNPISGHATLYWYQQILGQGPKLLIQFQNNGVVDDSQLPKDRFSAERLKGVDSTLKIQPAKLEDSAVYLCASSPRSRGYGYTFGSGTRLTVV.

The V gene is TRBV7-3, the J gene TRBJ2-7; 7 bases agree with TRBD1. There are 12 residues in the CDR3. After removal of 5 bases from V and 5 bases from J, the junction contained 3 bases not matched to a gene. Germline CDR1 is SGHTA and CDR2 is FQGTGA. The DNA for the CDR3 is TGTGCCAGCAGCCACAGGGGAGACGAGCAGTACTTC. Its protein is CASSHRGDEQYF.

This rearrangement joins TRBV30 to TRBJ2-3; D remains unclear. Per germline, CDR1 GTSNPN and CDR2 SVGIG (reference sequence). Trimming cost V 0 bases and J 4 bases, with 5 bases left between them. This CDR3 contains 12 residues. CDR3 in DNA: TGTGCCTGGAGTGTAACTTCAGATACGCAGTATTTT. As protein: CAWSVTSDTQYF.

The chain uses TRBV11-2 and TRBJ2-1; 7 bases agree with TRBD1. V shed 1 base, J shed 0 bases, and the junction held 9 bases outside the gene matches. The CDR3 contains 18 residues. Germline CDR1 SGHAT, CDR2 FQNNGV. This CDR3 is CASSLVAATGSSYNEQFF. CDR3 in DNA: TGTGCCAGCAGCTTAGTGGCCGCGACAGGGTCCTCCTACAATGAGCAGTTCTTC. Full variable domain (outside the CDR3, taken from reference TRBV11-2 and TRBJ2-1): EAGVAQSPRYKIIEKRQSVAFWCNPISGHATLYWYQQILGQGPKLLIQFQNNGVVDDSQLPKDRFSAERLKGVDSTLKIQPAKLEDSAVYLCASSLVAATGSSYNEQFFGPGTRLTVL.

In this sample, this clone turned up a few times. This sequence joins TRBV7-2 and TRBJ2-1; the D gene is possibly TRBD2 (5 bases). The CDR3 consists of 16 residues. Germline V lookup: CDR1 SGHTA, CDR2 FQGNSA. Trimming stripped 5 bases from V and 2 bases from J, with 16 bases between. CDR3 sequence reads: CASSLLVQRAYNEQFF. The CDR3 DNA is TGTGCCAGCAGCCTACTAGTACAACGGGCCTACAATGAGCAGTTCTTC. The complete variable domain, with remaining parts taken from reference TRBV7-2 and TRBJ2-1, reads GAGVSQSPSNKVTEKGKDVELRCDPISGHTALYWYRQSLGQGLEFLIYFQGNSAPDKSGLPSDRFSAERTGGSVSTLTIQRTQQEDSAVYLCASSLLVQRAYNEQFFGPGTRLTVL.

This chain connects TRBV28 to TRBJ1-1; D is uncertain. V lost 7 bases to trimming and J lost 7 bases, with 13 bases between them. The length of the CDR3 is 12 residues. In germline, CDR1 is MDHEN, CDR2 SYDVKM. The CDR3 bases are TGTGCCAGCACCATGGATACGGGTGAAGCTTTCTTT. Its protein product is CASTMDTGEAFF.

This sequence joins TRBV27 and TRBJ1-6, with 8 bases fitting TRBD1. The trim removed 2 bases at V and 2 bases at J, leaving 14 bases unmatched. The CDR3 covers 20 residues. Germline V CDR1 and CDR2: MNHEY, SMNVEV (reference sequence). This chain's CDR3 is CASSLSLAGGASPYNSPLHF. The DNA for the CDR3 is TGTGCCAGCAGTTTAAGTTTGGCAGGGGGCGCTTCCCCCTATAATTCACCCCTCCACTTT.

J is TRBJ2-1 and V is TRBV9, with 7 bases identical to TRBD2. This CDR3 spans 16 amino acids. Germline V gene data show CDR1 as SGDLS and CDR2 as YYNGEE. After removal of 2 bases from V and 8 bases from J, the junction contained 13 bases not matched to a gene. CDR3 sequence (DNA): TGTGCCAGCAGCGTTGCGGGAGTCGGGTCGTTGGATGAGCAGTTCTTC. It translates to CASSVAGVGSLDEQFF.

This sequence joins TRBV10-3 and TRBJ2-2, with 9 positions matching TRBD1. Germline-derived CDR1 and CDR2 are ENHRY and SYGVKD. This CDR3 spans 15 amino acids. Losses at the gene ends were 10 bases for V and 1 base for J; bases not matched to a gene: 7. The CDR3 DNA is TGTGCCACGATGTGGGACAGGGTGAACACCGGGGAGCTGTTTTTT. This gives the protein CATMWDRVNTGELFF.

This clone was seen a single time. The rearrangement joins TRBV7-2 to TRBJ2-1; 7 bases map to TRBD1. Germline CDR1 and CDR2: SGHTA and FQGNSA. Unmatched junction bases numbered 2, after V lost 2 bases and J lost 1 base. The CDR3 runs 15 residues. CDR3 protein: CASSLRTGSYNEQFF. The CDR3 DNA follows: TGTGCCAGCAGCTTAAGGACAGGTTCCTACAATGAGCAGTTCTTC.

The chain employs TRBV4-3 and TRBJ1-2; no firm D call. Trimming took 0 bases from V and 7 from J, leaving 6 bases between them. The germline gives CDR1 LGHNA, CDR2 YSLEER. This CDR3 region has 12 residues. The CDR3 DNA sequence: TGCGCCAGCAGCCAAGACCGGGGTGGCTACACCTTC. Its protein product is CASSQDRGGYTF.

The table lists this clone with a count of one. The chain has TRBV7-8 and TRBJ1-4; 7 bases match TRBD1. V gave up 5 bases and J gave up 5 bases; unmatched junction bases: 5. The CDR3 runs 14 residues. Germline V lookup: CDR1 SGHVS, CDR2 FQNEAQ. Here the CDR3 reads CASSPGQANEKLFF. The CDR3 DNA reads as TGTGCCAGCAGCCCCGGACAGGCCAATGAAAAACTGTTTTTT.

This clone was picked up one time. The rearrangement uses TRBV7-2 and TRBJ2-7; 9 bases are shared with TRBD1. CDR3 length equals 15 residues. The germline gives CDR1 SGHTA, CDR2 FQGNSA. The trim removed 6 bases at V and 9 bases at J, leaving 15 bases unmatched. DNA of the CDR3: TGTGCCAGCAGTACCCCGGGAACAGGGGGCGTGGGGCAGTACTTC. Its protein is CASSTPGTGGVGQYF.

The V and J genes are TRBV10-3 and TRBJ1-4; D may be TRBD1 (5 bases). CDR3 length: 13 amino acids. Deletions cut 10 bases from V and 2 bases from J, with 11 bases between. Germline V gene lookup returns CDR1 ENHRY and CDR2 SYGVKD. The DNA of the CDR3 is TGTGCCACGCAGGGAGGTACTAATGAAAAACTGTTTTTT. Protein: CATQGGTNEKLFF.